Included here is one TCR beta chain sequence, with context. Its antigen is unknown. The data were taken from a study of identical twins. Healthy Caucasians alone served as donors. Findings and caveats of the study: Insertions were reduced in abundant cord blood beta clonotypes but not in memory repertoires.

The CDR3 runs 13 residues. Trimming removed 6 bases at V and 1 base at J, with 10 bases between. The germline V gene has CDR1 SQVTM and CDR2 ANQGSEA. One entry per CDR3 protein results from TCRdb running MiXCR on the 5' RACE reads. The sample contains 750,000 to 950,000 distinct CDR3 sequences, roughly an eighth of which appear only once. These same records also appear under a second study, on yellow fever vaccine responses in identical twins.

Sequencing input: PBMCs. This TCR came from a woman aged 18-29 years in good health. The chain links TRBV29-1 to TRBJ1-3; D is perhaps TRBD1 (5 bases). The CDR3 loop is CSVSDRSGNTIYF. The CDR3 DNA reads as TGCAGCGTGTCCGACAGATCTGGAAACACCATATATTTT. The variable domain in full, completed from reference TRBV29-1 and TRBJ1-3, reads SAVISQKPSRDICQRGTSLTIQCQVDSQVTMMFWYRQQPGQSLTLIATANQGSEATYESGFVIDKFPISRPNLTFSTLTVSNMSPEDSSIYLCSVSDRSGNTIYFGEGSWLTVV.